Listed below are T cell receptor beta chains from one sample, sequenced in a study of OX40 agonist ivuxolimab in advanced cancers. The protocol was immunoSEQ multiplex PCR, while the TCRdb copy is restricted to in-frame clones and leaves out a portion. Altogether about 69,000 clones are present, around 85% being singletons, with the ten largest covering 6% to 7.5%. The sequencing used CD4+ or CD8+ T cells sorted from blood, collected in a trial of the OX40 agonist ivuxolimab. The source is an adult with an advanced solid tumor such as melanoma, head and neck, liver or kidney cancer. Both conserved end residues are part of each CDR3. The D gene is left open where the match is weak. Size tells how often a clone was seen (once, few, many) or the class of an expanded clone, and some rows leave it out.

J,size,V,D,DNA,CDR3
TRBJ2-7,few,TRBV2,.,TGTGCCAGCAGAATCTACGAGCAGTACTTC,CASRIYEQYF
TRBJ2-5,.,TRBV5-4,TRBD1,TGTGCCAGCAGCTGGCGTACAGGGGGCCAAGAGACCCAGTACTTC,CASSWRTGGQETQYF
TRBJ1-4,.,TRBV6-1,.,TGTGCCAGCAACAGGGTTGGGGAAAAACTGTTTTTT,CASNRVGEKLFF
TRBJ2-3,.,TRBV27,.,TGTGCCAGCAGTTTACGGGGGTTCGGGTCGGGAAAAGCTAGCACAGATACGCAGTATTTT,CASSLRGFGSGKASTDTQYF
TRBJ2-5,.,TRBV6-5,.,TGTGCCAGCAGTTACTCAAGGTTTCTCGTGCAGACCCAGTACTTC,CASSYSRFLVQTQYF
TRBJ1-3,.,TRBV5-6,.,TGTGCCAGCAGCTTAAAAGTAAACACCATATATTTT,CASSLKVNTIYF
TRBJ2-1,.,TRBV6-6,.,TGTGCCAGCAGTTTCCCGACTACCAATGAGCAGTTCTTC,CASSFPTTNEQFF
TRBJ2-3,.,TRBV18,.,TGTGCCAGCTCTAAACAGGGACGCACAGATACGCAGTATTTT,CASSKQGRTDTQYF
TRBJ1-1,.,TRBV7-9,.,TGTGCCAGCAGCTTAGATCAAGGACAGGAAGCTTTCTTT,CASSLDQGQEAFF
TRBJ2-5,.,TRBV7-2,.,TGTGCCAGCAGCTCCATAAAAATTACAGAGACCCAGTACTTC,CASSSIKITETQYF
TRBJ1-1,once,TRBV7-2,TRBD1,TGTGCCAGCAGGACAAAACAGGGGCGGACTGAAGCTTTCTTT,CASRTKQGRTEAFF
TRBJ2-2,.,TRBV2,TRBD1,TGTGCCAGCAGTGCGCCGGGACAGGGAACCGTCACCGGGGAGCTGTTTTTT,CASSAPGQGTVTGELFF
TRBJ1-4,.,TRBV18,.,TGTGCCAGCTCACGTTCCGGGGCGGCAACTAATGAAAAACTGTTTTTT,CASSRSGAATNEKLFF
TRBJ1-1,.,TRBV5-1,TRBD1,TGCGCCAGCAGCCGTTCGGACAGGGGTCGTGTCACTGAAGCTTTCTTT,CASSRSDRGRVTEAFF
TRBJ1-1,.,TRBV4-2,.,TGTGCCAGCAGCCAAGAGGGGGGATCCATGAACACTGAAGCTTTCTTT,CASSQEGGSMNTEAFF
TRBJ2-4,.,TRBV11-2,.,TGTGCCAGCAGCCTACAACAAAAAAACATTCAGTACTTC,CASSLQQKNIQYF
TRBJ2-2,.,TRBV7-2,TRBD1,TGTGCCAGCAGCTTGACAGGGGACACCGGGGAGCTGTTTTTT,CASSLTGDTGELFF